What follows are 21 T cell receptor beta chains derived from one specimen sequenced in a study of Ad26.COV2.S vaccination and SARS-CoV-2 variants (dated by TCRdb to about 2021). Libraries were made using the immunoSEQ multiplex PCR assay. Drawn from immuneACCESS, this table holds only the in-frame rearrangements with V and J called that TCRdb kept. Clones are partly lost; checked studies trace under half to an unresolved V gene and leave the rest unexplained. The sample records roughly 420,000 clones, 88% of which are singletons. Around 3.6% of the sample belongs to the ten largest clones. What this sample's treatment or condition label stands for: approximately 18 received Ad26.COV2.S at low or high dose, single or two shots; about 5 received placebo; per-sample allocation not given. Repertoires of vaccine and placebo recipients were sequenced from samples taken on day 63 after the first injection.

Sequenced material: peripheral blood, taken in a trial of Ad26.COV2.S vaccine versus placebo. The source is a person aged 18-65 years who received the Ad26.COV2.S COVID-19 vaccine or a placebo.

CDR3 loop: CSVELQDRAAPYEQYF. CDR3 DNA: TGCAGCGTTGAACTCCAGGACAGGGCAGCCCCCTACGAGCAGTACTTC. This chain uses TRBV29-1 with TRBJ2-7; 8 nucleotides align to TRBD1. CDR3 length equals 16 residues. Trimming cost V 2 bases and J 2 bases; bases outside gene matches: 11. Germline-derived CDR1 and CDR2 are SQVTM and ANQGSEA.

J is TRBJ1-2 and V is TRBV7-2; D is possibly TRBD1 (5 bases). This CDR3 comprises 16 residues. Germline CDR1 SGHTA, CDR2 FQGNSA. The V end lost 2 bases, the J end lost 2 bases, and 15 bases lay between the germline ends. CDR3 loop: CASSLSGGRANYGYTF. CDR3 bases: TGTGCCAGCAGCTTAAGTGGGGGGAGGGCCAACTATGGCTACACCTTC.

This clone was picked up a small number of times. The genes are TRBV25-1 and TRBJ2-7, with a weak D call TRBD2 (6 bases). V gave up 2 bases and J gave up 6 bases, with 11 bases separating them. The germline CDR1 and CDR2 sequences are MGHDK and SYGVNS. There are 13 residues in the CDR3. CDR3 residues: CASSELGGSEQYF. The DNA for the CDR3 is TGTGCCAGCAGTGAACTTGGAGGGAGCGAGCAGTACTTC.

This chain connects TRBV5-1 to TRBJ2-5; 7 bases are a match to TRBD1. The CDR3 sequence is 14 residues long. Germline CDR1 reads SGHRS; CDR2 reads YFSETQ. Trimming at V came to 5 bases and at J to 1 base, leaving 5 bases not matched to a gene. The CDR3 sequence is CASSQGDSQETQYF. DNA of the CDR3: TGCGCCAGCAGTCAAGGGGACAGCCAAGAGACCCAGTACTTC.

V and J are TRBV6-5 and TRBJ1-5; 9 positions match TRBD1. Trimming at V came to 5 bases and at J to 7 bases, leaving 9 bases not matched to a gene. Germline loops: CDR1 MNHEY, CDR2 SVGAGI. The CDR3 has 15 residues. This CDR3 reads CASSQDRGSGQPQHF. The CDR3 nucleotides read TGTGCCAGCAGTCAGGACAGGGGCTCAGGGCAGCCCCAGCATTTT.

The chain joins TRBV6-6 to TRBJ1-3; D perhaps matches TRBD1 (5 bases). The V gene lost 10 bases and the J gene lost 1 base, with 11 bases spanning the gap. CDR1 is MNHNY, CDR2 SVGAGI, per germline (reference sequence). The CDR3 contains 13 residues. The CDR3 DNA is TGTGCCACAAGGGGAGAGTCTGGAAACACCATATATTTT. This gives the protein CATRGESGNTIYF.

The chain joins TRBV6-5 to TRBJ1-5; 8 bases fit TRBD1. CDR1 MNHEY and CDR2 SVGAGI come from the germline V gene. The CDR3 has 14 residues. Trimming at V came to 6 bases and at J to 2 bases, leaving 3 bases not matched to a gene. CDR3 nucleotide sequence: TGTGCCAGCAGCGGGACAGGTCGCAATCAGCCCCAGCATTTT. Residues: CASSGTGRNQPQHF.

The rearrangement uses TRBV6-4 and TRBJ2-3, with a weak D call TRBD1 (5 bases). The CDR3 covers 15 residues. V gave up 5 bases and J gave up 2 bases, with 14 bases separating them. Germline CDR1 reads MRHNA; CDR2 reads SNTAGT. CDR3 loop: CASSPTETVTDTQYF. The CDR3 DNA sequence: TGTGCCAGCAGTCCGACAGAAACAGTCACAGATACGCAGTATTTT.

The chain recombines TRBV11-2 with TRBJ2-7; 8 bases are shared with TRBD1. The CDR3 runs 14 residues. V dropped 1 base and J dropped 7; count of bases not matched to a gene: 6. The germline V gene has CDR1 SGHAT and CDR2 FQNNGV. The CDR3 region is CASSLVQGAREQYF. The DNA for the CDR3 is TGTGCCAGCAGCTTAGTTCAGGGGGCGCGGGAGCAGTACTTC.

The rearrangement joins TRBV7-2 to TRBJ1-5; no definite D call. CDR3 length: 15 residues. The V gene lost 5 bases and the J gene lost 7 bases, with 18 bases spanning the gap. Germline CDR1 and CDR2: SGHTA and FQGNSA. Here the CDR3 reads CASSPPPRVTQPQHF. As DNA, the CDR3 is TGTGCCAGCAGCCCACCTCCGAGGGTCACCCAGCCCCAGCATTTT.

The chain uses TRBV4-1 and TRBJ2-7; the D gene is possibly TRBD1 (6 bases). This CDR3 region has 15 residues. Germline CDR1 is MGHRA and CDR2 is YSYEKL. With 0 bases removed from V and 0 bases from J, the gap between germline ends came to 9 bases. CDR3 nucleotide sequence: TGCGCCAGCAGCCAAGAAGACAGGAGCTCCTACGAGCAGTACTTC. The encoded protein is CASSQEDRSSYEQYF.

The chain is built from TRBV5-1 and TRBJ1-1; TRBD1 is a possible D gene (5 bases). Trimming removed 0 bases from V and 11 bases from J, with 17 bases in between. Germline V gene data show CDR1 as SGHRS and CDR2 as YFSETQ. The CDR3 extends over 14 amino acids. The CDR3 nucleotides read TGCGCCAGCAGCTTGGGATGGGGCCTAGGGGAGGCTTTCTTT. Its translation: CASSLGWGLGEAFF.

This chain uses TRBV20-1 with TRBJ2-1; tentative D call: TRBD2 (6 bases). The CDR3 is 15 residues long. Germline-derived CDR1 and CDR2 are DFQATT and SNEGSKA (reference sequence). The V end lost 3 bases, the J end lost 3 bases, and 15 bases lay between the germline ends. In DNA form, the CDR3 reads TGCAGTGCTAGTGACACTAGCACTATCTACAATGAGCAGTTCTTC. Translation: CSASDTSTIYNEQFF.

The chain links TRBV7-8 to TRBJ2-1, with 7 bases identical to TRBD1. From germline, CDR1 is SGHVS and CDR2 FQNEAQ. V lost 1 base and J lost 7; bases outside the gene matches: 7. The CDR3 sequence is 15 residues long. The CDR3 sequence is CASSLEGASLNEQFF. For the CDR3, the DNA is TGTGCCAGCAGCTTAGAGGGGGCCTCGTTGAATGAGCAGTTCTTC.

The chain recombines TRBV3-1 (or the pseudogene TRBV3-2) with TRBJ1-1; no clear D. This CDR3 region has 15 residues. Germline CDR1 reads LGHDT; CDR2 reads YNNKEL (reference sequence). The V gene lost 4 bases and the J gene lost 5 bases, with 17 bases spanning the gap. The CDR3 spells CASSPRTGFGTEAFF. In nucleotides, the CDR3 is TGTGCCAGCAGCCCACGGACGGGGTTTGGTACTGAAGCTTTCTTT.

The chain combines TRBV5-8 with TRBJ2-3, with a tentative D call TRBD2 (6 bases). The germline V gene encodes CDR1 SGHTS and CDR2 YDEGEE. V gave up 4 bases and J gave up 11 bases, with 20 bases separating them. This CDR3 spans 14 amino acids. Here the CDR3 DNA reads TGTGCCAGCAGCCTACTCCTTGCGGGGCTATGGCAGTATTTT. Its protein is CASSLLLAGLWQYF.

The gene calls are TRBV7-6 and TRBJ2-7; 9 bases map to TRBD1. The V and J ends lost 0 bases and 6 bases, in that order; junction bases with no gene match: 6. The length of the CDR3 is 15 residues. Germline V gene sequence: CDR1 SGHVS, CDR2 FNYEAQ. The CDR3 nucleotides are TGTGCCAGCAGCTTAGCGAGACAGGGGGTGAGCGAGCAGTACTTC. Translating gives CASSLARQGVSEQYF.

The gene calls are TRBV5-1 and TRBJ1-2, with 9 bases fitting TRBD1. Germline V gene data show CDR1 as SGHRS and CDR2 as YFSETQ. The CDR3 is made up of 17 amino acids. V shed 0 bases and J 0 bases; nucleotides not matched to a gene: 6. CDR3 nucleotide sequence: TGCGCCAGCAGCTTGGGGGGACAGGGATTATCTAACTATGGCTACACCTTC. Amino acid sequence: CASSLGGQGLSNYGYTF.

A single count supports this clone. The rearrangement links TRBV11-3 to TRBJ1-1; D is perhaps TRBD1 (6 bases). Trimming removed 0 bases at V and 5 bases at J, with 10 bases between. The germline V gene encodes CDR1 SGHNT and CDR2 YENEEA. The CDR3 runs to 14 residues. CDR3 sequence (DNA): TGTGCCAGCAGCTTAGATCGAAGGGGGACTGAAGCTTTCTTT. Residues: CASSLDRRGTEAFF.

The chain has TRBV7-2 and TRBJ2-1; perhaps TRBD2 as D (6 bases). Trimming cost V 0 bases and J 0 bases, with 12 bases left between them. Germline CDR1 SGHTA, CDR2 FQGNSA. The CDR3 consists of 17 residues. Here the CDR3 reads CASSLAGRPSSYNEQFF. The CDR3 DNA reads as TGTGCCAGCAGCTTAGCGGGGAGGCCAAGCTCCTACAATGAGCAGTTCTTC.

The gene calls are TRBV2 and TRBJ2-7, with unresolved D. Trimming shortened V by 7 bases and J by 9 bases, and 16 bases separated the two germline ends. The CDR3 covers 12 residues. From germline, CDR1 is SNHLY and CDR2 FYNNEI. Written as DNA, the CDR3 is TGTGCCAGCAAGGCGAGCGCTCCCCCGCAGTACTTC. Its protein is CASKASAPPQYF.